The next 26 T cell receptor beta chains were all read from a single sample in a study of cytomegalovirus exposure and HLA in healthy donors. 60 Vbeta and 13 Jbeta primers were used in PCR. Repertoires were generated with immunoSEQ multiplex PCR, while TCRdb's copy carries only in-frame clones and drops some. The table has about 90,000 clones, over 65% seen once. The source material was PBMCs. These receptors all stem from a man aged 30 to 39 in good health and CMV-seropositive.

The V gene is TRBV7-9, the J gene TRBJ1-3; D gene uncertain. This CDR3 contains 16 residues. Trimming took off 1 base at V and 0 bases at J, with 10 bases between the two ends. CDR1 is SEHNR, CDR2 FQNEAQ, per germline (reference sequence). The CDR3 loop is CASSLGGSLSGNTIYF. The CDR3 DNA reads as TGTGCCAGCAGCTTAGGAGGCAGCCTCTCTGGAAACACCATATATTTT.

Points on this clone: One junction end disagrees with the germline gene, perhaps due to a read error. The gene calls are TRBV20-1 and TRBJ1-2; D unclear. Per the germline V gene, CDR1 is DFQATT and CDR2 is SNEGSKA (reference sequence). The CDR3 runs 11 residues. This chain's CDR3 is CSARDPPWSIF. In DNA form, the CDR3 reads TGCAGTGCTAGAGATCCCCCCTGGAGCATCTTC.

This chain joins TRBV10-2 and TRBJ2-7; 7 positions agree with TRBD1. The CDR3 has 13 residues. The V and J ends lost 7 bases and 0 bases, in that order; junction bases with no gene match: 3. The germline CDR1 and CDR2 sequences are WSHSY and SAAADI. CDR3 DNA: TGCGCCAGCACTGGGACAGTCTCCTACGAGCAGTACTTC. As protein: CASTGTVSYEQYF.

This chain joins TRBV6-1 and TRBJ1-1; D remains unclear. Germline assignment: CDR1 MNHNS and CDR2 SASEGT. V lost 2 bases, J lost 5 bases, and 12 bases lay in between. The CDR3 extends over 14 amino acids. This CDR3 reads CASSEIGGRTEAFF. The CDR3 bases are TGTGCCAGCAGTGAAATTGGAGGCCGGACTGAAGCTTTCTTT.

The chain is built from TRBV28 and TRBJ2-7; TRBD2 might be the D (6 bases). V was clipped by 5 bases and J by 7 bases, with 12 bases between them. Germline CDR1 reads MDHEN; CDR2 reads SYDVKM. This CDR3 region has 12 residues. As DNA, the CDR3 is TGTGCCAGCAGTCCCCCCCGGGGGGAGCAGTACTTC. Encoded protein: CASSPPRGEQYF.

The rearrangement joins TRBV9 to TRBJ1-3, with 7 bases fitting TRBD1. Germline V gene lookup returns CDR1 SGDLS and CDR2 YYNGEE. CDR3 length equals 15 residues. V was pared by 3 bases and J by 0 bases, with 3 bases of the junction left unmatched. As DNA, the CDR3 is TGTGCCAGCAGCGCCCGGGACAGCTCTGGAAACACCATATATTTT. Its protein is CASSARDSSGNTIYF.

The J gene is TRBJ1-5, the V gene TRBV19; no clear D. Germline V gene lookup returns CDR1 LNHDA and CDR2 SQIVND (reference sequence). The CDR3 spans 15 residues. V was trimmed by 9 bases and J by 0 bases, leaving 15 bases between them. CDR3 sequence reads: CASTEEPYSNQPQHF. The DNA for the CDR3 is TGTGCCAGCACTGAGGAACCTTATAGCAATCAGCCCCAGCATTTT.

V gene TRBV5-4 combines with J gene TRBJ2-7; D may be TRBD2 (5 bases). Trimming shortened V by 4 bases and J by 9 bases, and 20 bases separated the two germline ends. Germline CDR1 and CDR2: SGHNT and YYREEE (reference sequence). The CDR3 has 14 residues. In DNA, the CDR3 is TGTGCCAGCAGCCCGGACGTAGGGAGAGGCGGGCAGTACTTC. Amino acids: CASSPDVGRGGQYF.

The CDR3 nucleotides are TGTGCCATCGGGACTAGCGTTAACACCTACGAGCAGTACTTC. Its translation is CAIGTSVNTYEQYF. The chain carries TRBV2 and TRBJ2-7, with TRBD2 matching over 10 bases. Losses at the gene ends were 10 bases for V and 2 bases for J; bases not matched to a gene: 8. The CDR3 sequence is 14 residues long. CDR1 is SNHLY, CDR2 FYNNEI, per germline.

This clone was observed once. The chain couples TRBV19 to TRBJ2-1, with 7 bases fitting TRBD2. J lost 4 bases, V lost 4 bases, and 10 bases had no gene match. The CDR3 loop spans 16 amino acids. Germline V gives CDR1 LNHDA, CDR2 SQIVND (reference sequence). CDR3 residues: CASSTPQRERYNEQFF. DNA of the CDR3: TGTGCCAGTAGTACCCCACAGCGGGAAAGATACAATGAGCAGTTCTTC. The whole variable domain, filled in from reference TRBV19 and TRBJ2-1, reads DGGITQSPKYLFRKEGQNVTLSCEQNLNHDAMYWYRQDPGQGLRLIYYSQIVNDFQKGDIAEGYSVSREKKESFPLTVTSAQKNPTAFYLCASSTPQRERYNEQFFGPGTRLTVL.

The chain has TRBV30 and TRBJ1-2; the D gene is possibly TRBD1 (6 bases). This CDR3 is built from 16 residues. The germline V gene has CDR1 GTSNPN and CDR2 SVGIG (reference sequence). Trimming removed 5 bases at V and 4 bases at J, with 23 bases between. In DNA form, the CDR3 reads TGTGCCTGGGGAAACTCCGGGACACCCACCTTCTATGGCTACACCTTC. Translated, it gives CAWGNSGTPTFYGYTF.

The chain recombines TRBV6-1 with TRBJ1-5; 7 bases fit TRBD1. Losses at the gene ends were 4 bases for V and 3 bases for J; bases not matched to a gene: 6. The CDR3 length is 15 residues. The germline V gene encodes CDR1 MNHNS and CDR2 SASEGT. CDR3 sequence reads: CASSVSRGTNQPQHF. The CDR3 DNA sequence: TGTGCCAGCAGTGTGTCCAGGGGGACCAATCAGCCCCAGCATTTT.

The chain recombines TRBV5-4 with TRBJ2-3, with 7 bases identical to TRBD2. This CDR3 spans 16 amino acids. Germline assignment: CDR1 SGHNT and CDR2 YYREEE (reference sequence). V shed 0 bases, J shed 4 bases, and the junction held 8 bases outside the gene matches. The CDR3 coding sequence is TGTGCCAGCAGCTTGGTGGGAGGGGATAGGGCAGATACGCAGTATTTT. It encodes CASSLVGGDRADTQYF.

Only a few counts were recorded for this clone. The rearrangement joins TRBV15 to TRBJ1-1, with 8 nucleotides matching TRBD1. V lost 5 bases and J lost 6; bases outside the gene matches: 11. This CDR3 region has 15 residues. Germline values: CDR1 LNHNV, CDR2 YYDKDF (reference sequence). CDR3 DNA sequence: TGTGCCACCAGCGGCCGGGACAGGAATAACGCTGAAGCTTTCTTT. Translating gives CATSGRDRNNAEAFF.

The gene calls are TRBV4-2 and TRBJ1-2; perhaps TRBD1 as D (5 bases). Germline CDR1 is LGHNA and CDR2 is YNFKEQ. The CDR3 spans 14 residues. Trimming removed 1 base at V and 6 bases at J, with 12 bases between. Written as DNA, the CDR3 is TGTGCCAGCAGCCAAGCTCCAGGGCGGCATGGCTACACCTTC. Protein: CASSQAPGRHGYTF.

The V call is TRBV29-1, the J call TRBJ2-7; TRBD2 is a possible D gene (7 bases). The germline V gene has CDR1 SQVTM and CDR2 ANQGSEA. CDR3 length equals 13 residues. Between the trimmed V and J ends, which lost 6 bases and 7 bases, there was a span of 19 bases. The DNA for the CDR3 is TGCAGCGTATCGGACGGGGGGCTTGGGGAGCAGTACTTC. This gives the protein CSVSDGGLGEQYF.

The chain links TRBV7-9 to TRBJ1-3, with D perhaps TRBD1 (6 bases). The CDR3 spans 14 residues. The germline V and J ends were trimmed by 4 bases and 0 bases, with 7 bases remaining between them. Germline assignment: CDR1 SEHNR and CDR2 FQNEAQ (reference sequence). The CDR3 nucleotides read TGTGCCAGCAGCTGGACAGACTCTGGAAACACCATATATTTT. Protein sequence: CASSWTDSGNTIYF.

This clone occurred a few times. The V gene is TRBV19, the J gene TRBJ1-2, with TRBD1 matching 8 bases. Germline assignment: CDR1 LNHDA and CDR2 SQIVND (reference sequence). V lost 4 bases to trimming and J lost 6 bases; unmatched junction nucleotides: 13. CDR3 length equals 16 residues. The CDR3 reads CASSSGEDRAQDGYTF. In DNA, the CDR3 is TGTGCCAGTAGTAGCGGTGAGGACAGGGCCCAGGATGGCTACACCTTC.

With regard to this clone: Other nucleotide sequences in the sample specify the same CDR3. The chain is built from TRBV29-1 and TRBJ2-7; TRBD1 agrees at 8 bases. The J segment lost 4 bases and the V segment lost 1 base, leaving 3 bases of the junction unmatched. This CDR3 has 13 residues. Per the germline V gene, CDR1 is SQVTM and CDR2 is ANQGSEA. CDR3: CSVEGTGLYEQYF. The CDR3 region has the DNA TGCAGCGTTGAAGGGACAGGGTTGTACGAGCAGTACTTC.

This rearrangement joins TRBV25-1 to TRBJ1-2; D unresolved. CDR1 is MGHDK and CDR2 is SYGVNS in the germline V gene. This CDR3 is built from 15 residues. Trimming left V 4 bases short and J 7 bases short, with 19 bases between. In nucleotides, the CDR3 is TGTGCCAGCAGTGCCCCAGGCGAATCTATCCTTGGCTACACCTTC. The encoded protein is CASSAPGESILGYTF.

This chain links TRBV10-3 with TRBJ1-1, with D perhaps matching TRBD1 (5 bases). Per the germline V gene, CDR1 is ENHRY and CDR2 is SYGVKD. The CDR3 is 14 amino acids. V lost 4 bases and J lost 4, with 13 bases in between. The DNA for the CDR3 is TGTGCCATCAGTGTATGGGGGGGTGCCACTGAAGCTTTCTTT. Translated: CAISVWGGATEAFF.

Here the CDR3 reads CASSPRQGVNTEAFF. The CDR3 coding sequence is TGTGCCAGCAGCCCTCGACAGGGAGTGAACACTGAAGCTTTCTTT. The rearrangement links TRBV14 to TRBJ1-1; 7 nucleotides line up with TRBD1. V was clipped by 4 bases and J by 0 bases; unmatched bases: 5. Germline-derived CDR1 and CDR2 are SGHDN and FVKESK. CDR3 length: 15 amino acids.

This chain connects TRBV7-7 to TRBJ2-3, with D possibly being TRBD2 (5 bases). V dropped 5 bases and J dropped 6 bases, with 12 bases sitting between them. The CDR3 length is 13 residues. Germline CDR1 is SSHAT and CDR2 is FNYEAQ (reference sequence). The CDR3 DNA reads TGTGCCAGCAGCCTCCGGGGTAGCGATACGCAGTATTTT. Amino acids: CASSLRGSDTQYF.

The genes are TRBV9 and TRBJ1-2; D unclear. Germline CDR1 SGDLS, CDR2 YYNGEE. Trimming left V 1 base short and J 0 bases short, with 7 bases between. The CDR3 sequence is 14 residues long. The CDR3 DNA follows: TGTGCCAGCAGCGTATTGGAGGCTAACTATGGCTACACCTTC. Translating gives CASSVLEANYGYTF.

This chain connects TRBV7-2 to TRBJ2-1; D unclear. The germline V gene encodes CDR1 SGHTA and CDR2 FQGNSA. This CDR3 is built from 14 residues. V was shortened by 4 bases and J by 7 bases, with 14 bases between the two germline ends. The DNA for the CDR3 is TGTGCCAGCAGCTACCGTCACAGCTGGAATGAGCAGTTCTTC. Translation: CASSYRHSWNEQFF.

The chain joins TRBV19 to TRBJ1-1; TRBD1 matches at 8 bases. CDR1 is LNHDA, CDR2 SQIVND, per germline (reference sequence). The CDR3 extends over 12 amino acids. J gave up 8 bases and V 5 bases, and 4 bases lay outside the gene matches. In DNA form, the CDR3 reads TGTGCCAGTAGTCCTCAGGGGGCAGAAGCTTTCTTT. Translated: CASSPQGAEAFF.